One and the same sample provided the 9 T cell receptor beta chains below, sequenced in a study of post-analysis software for immune sequencing data. Study-wide points: Roughly 5 TRBV segments occurring more often in patients than controls included TRBV5-6, TRBV5-1 and TRBV20-1.

Unique molecular identifiers had been added to the TCR beta cDNA libraries. MiXCR, run by TCRdb on the PCR reads, gives a single entry per CDR3 protein. The table records roughly 400,000 distinct CDR3 sequences, approximately 37% of them present only once. These receptors' antigens are unknown. The sample consisted of blood. These receptors came from a girl aged 2 to 10 with multiple sclerosis.

Only a few counts were recorded for this clonotype. This chain joins TRBV7-9 and TRBJ2-4; possible D gene TRBD2, 5 bases. The DNA end is a closer match to TRBJ2-7, so the J assignment may be wrong. The CDR3 covers 12 residues. Germline-derived CDR1 and CDR2 are SEHNR and FQNEAQ (reference sequence). This CDR3 is CASSLGRGEQYF. The CDR3 DNA reads as TGTGCCAGCAGCTTAGGCCGGGGCGAGCAGTACTTC.

This clonotype was seen a few times. The chain recombines TRBV7-2 with TRBJ2-1; unclear D gene. Germline CDR1 and CDR2: SGHTA and FQGNSA. The CDR3 runs to 14 residues. The ends were cut back, 1 base at V and 8 bases at J, with 12 bases in the middle. The CDR3: CASSLGQSIYEQFF. The CDR3 DNA sequence: TGTGCCAGCAGCTTAGGGCAGTCTATCTATGAGCAGTTCTTC.

The CDR3 bases are TGCGCCAGCAGCTTGGGGCCCTATTCACCCCTCCACTTT. This gives the protein CASSLGPYSPLHF. The gene calls are TRBV5-1 and TRBJ1-6; no clear D gene. Germline V gene sequence: CDR1 SGHRS, CDR2 YFSETQ. The CDR3 spans 13 residues. Trimming took 0 bases from V and 8 from J, leaving 6 bases between them.

The CDR3 loop is CASSPNSAGANVLTF. The CDR3 nucleotides are TGCGCCAGCAGCCCTAATAGTGCTGGGGCCAACGTCCTGACTTTC. The V call is TRBV5-1, the J call TRBJ2-6; D not certain. CDR3 size: 15 residues. V dropped 4 bases and J dropped 2 bases, with 10 bases sitting between them. The germline CDR1 and CDR2 sequences are SGHRS and YFSETQ.

The chain recombines TRBV25-1 with TRBJ2-5; 8 bases line up with TRBD2. Trimming removed 8 bases from V and 7 bases from J; junction bases left unmatched: 15. The CDR3 sequence is 15 residues long. Germline-derived CDR1 and CDR2 are MGHDK and SYGVNS. CDR3 region: CASGDLGLAGGTQYF. The CDR3 bases are TGTGCCAGCGGAGACCTCGGACTAGCTGGGGGGACCCAGTACTTC.

The chain employs TRBV10-3 and TRBJ2-3; the D gene is possibly TRBD1 (6 bases). The germline V gene encodes CDR1 ENHRY and CDR2 SYGVKD. The CDR3 consists of 13 residues. V gave up 7 bases and J gave up 1 base, with 9 bases separating them. CDR3 nucleotide sequence: TGTGCCATCAACCGACAGGGCACAGATACGCAGTATTTT. Amino acid sequence: CAINRQGTDTQYF.

V gene TRBV10-3 combines with J gene TRBJ2-3; 7 positions agree with TRBD2. The CDR3 loop spans 15 amino acids. V was pared by 2 bases and J by 4 bases, with 6 bases of the junction left unmatched. CDR1 and CDR2 from the germline V gene are ENHRY and SYGVKD. CDR3 DNA: TGTGCCATCAGTGAGATGGGCGGGGGTGCAGATACGCAGTATTTT. Encoded protein: CAISEMGGGADTQYF.

This sequence joins TRBV2 and TRBJ2-7; 7 nucleotides agree with TRBD2. This CDR3 is built from 14 residues. The V segment lost 6 bases and the J segment 2 bases; nucleotides outside the gene matches: 7. Germline CDR1 and CDR2: SNHLY and FYNNEI. The CDR3 loop reads CASSPNLAAYEQYF. The CDR3 DNA reads TGTGCCAGCAGCCCAAACCTAGCGGCCTACGAGCAGTACTTC.

The chain is built from TRBV28 and TRBJ2-7; D ambiguous. Germline CDR1 reads MDHEN; CDR2 reads SYDVKM. This CDR3 is 13 amino acids long. Trimming stripped 5 bases from V and 3 bases from J, with 11 bases between. CDR3 sequence (DNA): TGTGCCAGCAGTAGGCATCTCCTCTACGAGCAGTACTTC. Its protein is CASSRHLLYEQYF. The complete variable domain, with remaining parts taken from reference TRBV28 and TRBJ2-7, reads DVKVTQSSRYLVKRTGEKVFLECVQDMDHENMFWYRQDPGLGLRLIYFSYDVKMKEKGDIPEGYSVSREKKERFSLILESASTNQTSMYLCASSRHLLYEQYFGPGTRLTVT.